This T cell receptor beta chain was sequenced in a study of blood T cell repertoires in COVID-19. Study at large: The origin of the acute and convalescent COVID-19 samples was the United States, Italy and Spain. Sources were T cells, B-cell-depleted T cells, or PBMCs; the material itself was cDNA or gDNA.

Germline-derived CDR1 and CDR2 are SNHLY and FYNNEI. The CDR3 sequence is 15 residues long. V lost 6 bases and J lost 3; bases outside the gene matches: 9. As handled by the study authors: Estimated nucleated cell counts came from reference gene primer amplification. The repertoire was sequenced with immunoSEQ multiplex PCR; TCRdb's copy has only in-frame clones and lacks some. That table is the source of V, J and clone size, and D and trimming were worked out from the DNA. The sample lists 150,000 to 200,000 clones, roughly 84% seen once, with around 7% in the top ten. The chain links TRBV2 to TRBJ1-2, with 8 bases matching TRBD1. Sequencing was carried out using peripheral blood. This receptor was taken from a man in his forties or fifties with active or convalescent COVID-19. Here the CDR3 DNA reads TGTGCCAGCAGCAAACAGGGGGTGACTGACTATGGCTACACCTTC. This codes for CASSKQGVTDYGYTF.